Presented here are 24 T cell receptor beta chains from one specimen sequenced in a study of cytomegalovirus exposure and HLA in healthy donors. The table came from immunoSEQ multiplex PCR; TCRdb's copy has only in-frame clones and leaves some out. The sample lists roughly 47,000 clones; 90% to 95% were seen once. Sample: PBMCs. All receptors derive from a young woman in good health and CMV-seronegative.

The chain joins TRBV5-8 to TRBJ2-7, with 9 bases identical to TRBD1. The trim removed 4 bases at V and 3 bases at J, leaving 5 bases unmatched. The germline CDR1 and CDR2 sequences are SGHTS and YDEGEE. The CDR3 runs to 14 residues. CDR3 sequence: CASSLGQGVYEQYF. The CDR3 DNA sequence: TGTGCCAGCAGCCTGGGACAGGGAGTCTACGAGCAGTACTTC.

In this sample, this clone turned up a few times. This chain joins TRBV6-1 and TRBJ2-5; D is undetermined. Deletions cut 0 bases from V and 5 bases from J, with 13 bases between. Per the germline V gene, CDR1 is MNHNS and CDR2 is SASEGT. The CDR3 covers 15 residues. The CDR3 nucleotides are TGTGCCAGCAGTGAAGCGCTCTATAGCTTTGAGACCCAGTACTTC. As protein: CASSEALYSFETQYF.

The V gene is TRBV9, the J gene TRBJ1-1, with 7 nucleotides matching TRBD1. CDR1 is SGDLS, CDR2 YYNGEE, per germline. V lost 2 bases, J lost 2 bases, and 6 bases stayed unmatched. This CDR3 has 15 amino acids. The CDR3: CASSVTGTANTEAFF. The CDR3 nucleotides are TGTGCCAGCAGCGTGACCGGGACAGCAAACACTGAAGCTTTCTTT.

On this clone itself: One end of the junction varies from germline; a read error may be responsible. The chain combines TRBV5-8 with TRBJ1-6; D is unclear. The CDR3 covers 11 residues. The germline V gene has CDR1 SGHTS and CDR2 YDEGEE. The CDR3 sequence: CASSFNSPLHF. CDR3 sequence (DNA): TGTGCCAGTTCCTTTAATTCACCCCTCCACTTT.

This sequence joins TRBV10-2 and TRBJ2-7; D might be TRBD1 (5 bases). There are 17 residues in the CDR3. The V end was cut by 6 bases, the J end by 0 bases, with 21 bases between. CDR1 and CDR2 from the germline V gene are WSHSY and SAAADI. The CDR3 coding sequence is TGCGCCAGCAGGCACCTAATGCGGCAGGGATCCTCCTACGAGCAGTACTTC. Translated, it gives CASRHLMRQGSSYEQYF.

This clone was counted a single time. The chain has TRBV19 and TRBJ2-3; D may be TRBD2 (6 bases). Between the trimmed V and J ends, which lost 3 bases and 0 bases, there was a span of 19 bases. Per the germline V gene, CDR1 is LNHDA and CDR2 is SQIVND (reference sequence). This CDR3 contains 18 residues. CDR3 region: CASSMREGRALSTDTQYF. The DNA of the CDR3 is TGTGCCAGTAGTATGCGGGAAGGGCGAGCTCTTAGCACAGATACGCAGTATTTT.

This chain joins TRBV27 and TRBJ1-3; 7 nucleotides agree with TRBD1. From germline, CDR1 is MNHEY and CDR2 SMNVEV (reference sequence). Trimming at V came to 5 bases and at J to 1 base, leaving 20 bases not matched to a gene. The CDR3 extends over 20 amino acids. The CDR3 nucleotides read TGTGCCAGCAGTCGTCATTGTCATAGGCCCGGGACAGTATCTGGAAACACCATATATTTT. Its translation: CASSRHCHRPGTVSGNTIYF.

This chain uses TRBV18 with TRBJ2-7; D is undetermined. This CDR3 has 14 residues. Germline-derived CDR1 and CDR2 are KGHSH and LQKENI. The V end lost 0 bases, the J end lost 0 bases, and 6 bases lay between the germline ends. CDR3 in DNA: TGTGCCAGCTCACCACCCCCGAGCTCCTACGAGCAGTACTTC. Its translation: CASSPPPSSYEQYF.

The genes are TRBV5-1 and TRBJ1-5; D is unresolved. Germline lookup yields CDR1 SGHRS and CDR2 YFSETQ. Trimming took off 0 bases at V and 2 bases at J, with 6 bases between the two ends. This CDR3 spans 14 amino acids. CDR3 amino acids: CASSLAAGNQPQHF. CDR3 DNA: TGCGCCAGCAGCTTGGCCGCGGGCAATCAGCCCCAGCATTTT.

V and J are TRBV5-5 and TRBJ1-5, with D possibly TRBD1 on 5 matching bases. V lost 6 bases and J 4 bases, leaving 11 bases between the germline ends. Germline CDR1 reads SGHKS; CDR2 reads YYEKEE (reference sequence). The CDR3 consists of 13 residues. The CDR3 DNA sequence: TGTGCCAGCACCCTGGACATTAATCAGCCCCAGCATTTT. Amino acid sequence: CASTLDINQPQHF.

This chain joins TRBV2 and TRBJ2-1; D ambiguous. Germline values: CDR1 SNHLY, CDR2 FYNNEI. V lost 1 base and J 8 bases, leaving 12 bases between the germline ends. The CDR3 length is 14 residues. The chain's CDR3 is CASSEVKSTDEQFF. CDR3 sequence (DNA): TGTGCCAGCAGTGAAGTAAAGAGTACCGATGAGCAGTTCTTC.

The chain uses TRBV19 and TRBJ2-7; 8 bases fit TRBD2. The V gene end was trimmed by 4 bases and the J gene end by 10 bases; junction bases not matched to a gene: 9. The CDR3 extends over 13 amino acids. Germline loops: CDR1 LNHDA, CDR2 SQIVND (reference sequence). CDR3 coding DNA: TGTGCCAGTAGTACGACAACTAGCGGAGACCAGTACTTC. Translated, it gives CASSTTTSGDQYF.

This chain joins TRBV5-4 and TRBJ1-2; possibly TRBD1 for D (5 bases). Trimming removed 0 bases from V and 8 bases from J, with 8 bases in between. The CDR3 runs 12 residues. Looked up from germline, CDR1 is SGHNT and CDR2 is YYREEE (reference sequence). The CDR3 reads CASSLDGGGYTF. Here the CDR3 DNA reads TGTGCCAGCAGCTTGGACGGGGGAGGCTACACCTTC.

The chain carries TRBV6-1 and TRBJ1-1, with 7 bases aligning to TRBD1. Germline lookup yields CDR1 MNHNS and CDR2 SASEGT. The CDR3 is 14 residues long. V was clipped by 6 bases and J by 1 base; unmatched bases: 5. The CDR3 nucleotides read TGTGCCAGCAGGGACAGGTCACCGAACACTGAAGCTTTCTTT. This translates into CASRDRSPNTEAFF.

This clone came up once. The chain joins TRBV7-8 to TRBJ2-1, with 13 bases that match TRBD2. CDR3 size: 15 residues. V lost 5 bases to trimming and J lost 8 bases; unmatched junction nucleotides: 6. Germline V gives CDR1 SGHVS, CDR2 FQNEAQ. CDR3 protein: CASSLGLAGVYEQFF. DNA for the CDR3: TGTGCCAGCAGCCTCGGACTAGCGGGAGTATATGAGCAGTTCTTC.

The V call is TRBV11-3, the J call TRBJ2-3; TRBD1 agrees at 10 bases. The J segment lost 3 bases and the V segment lost 5 bases, leaving 5 bases of the junction unmatched. Germline V lookup: CDR1 SGHNT, CDR2 YENEEA. This CDR3 spans 15 amino acids. The CDR3 sequence: CASSTGTGETDTQYF. The CDR3, as DNA: TGTGCCAGCAGCACCGGGACAGGGGAGACAGATACGCAGTATTTT. Looking up the rest from reference TRBV11-3 and TRBJ2-3 gives the full variable domain: EAGVVQSPRYKIIEKKQPVAFWCNPISGHNTLYWYLQNLGQGPELLIRYENEEAVDDSQLPKDRFSAERLKGVDSTLKIQPAELGDSAVYLCASSTGTGETDTQYFGPGTRLTVL.

This rearrangement joins TRBV27 to TRBJ1-1, with a weak D call TRBD1 (5 bases). V was cut by 5 bases and J by 4 bases, with 8 bases left in between. Germline CDR1 and CDR2: MNHEY and SMNVEV (reference sequence). This CDR3 comprises 12 residues. In DNA form, the CDR3 reads TGTGCCAGCAGTCATAGGGGCACTGAAGCTTTCTTT. This encodes CASSHRGTEAFF.

This chain links TRBV6-6 with TRBJ1-2; TRBD1 might be the D (5 bases). Germline V gene data show CDR1 as MNHNY and CDR2 as SVGAGI (reference sequence). The V gene lost 0 bases and the J gene lost 3 bases, with 8 bases spanning the gap. The CDR3 spans 14 residues. The CDR3 nucleotides are TGTGCCAGCAGTTACTCGCGGGGGGACTATGGCTACACCTTC. Encoded protein: CASSYSRGDYGYTF.

This chain links TRBV7-9 with TRBJ1-2; no reliable D call. The CDR3 loop spans 19 amino acids. Between the trimmed V and J ends, which lost 1 base and 6 bases, there was a span of 27 bases. Germline CDR1 reads SEHNR; CDR2 reads FQNEAQ (reference sequence). CDR3 sequence (DNA): TGTGCCAGCAGCTTAGTAACAATAATTGAGACATCGGTTTTCAATGGCTACACCTTC. Its protein is CASSLVTIIETSVFNGYTF.

The chain links TRBV5-1 to TRBJ2-7, with 14 bases that match TRBD2. The CDR3 has 14 amino acids. The V segment lost 5 bases and the J segment 3 bases; nucleotides outside the gene matches: 1. The germline V gene has CDR1 SGHRS and CDR2 YFSETQ. CDR3 loop: CASSGTSGSYEQYF. The DNA for the CDR3 is TGCGCCAGCAGTGGGACTAGCGGGAGCTACGAGCAGTACTTC.

The chain couples TRBV20-1 to TRBJ2-7; D unresolved. CDR1 and CDR2 (germline): DFQATT, SNEGSKA (reference sequence). Trimming removed 2 bases at V and 4 bases at J, with 6 bases between. This CDR3 has 11 amino acids. The CDR3 here is CSARTSYEQYF. The CDR3 DNA is TGCAGTGCTAGAACAAGTTACGAGCAGTACTTC.

This chain links TRBV28 with TRBJ2-7; weak D call: TRBD1 (6 bases). CDR3 length: 13 amino acids. Germline assignment: CDR1 MDHEN and CDR2 SYDVKM. With 3 bases removed from V and 6 bases from J, the gap between germline ends came to 12 bases. CDR3 residues: CASSLADRGEQYF. The CDR3 nucleotides are TGTGCCAGCAGTTTGGCGGACAGAGGCGAGCAGTACTTC.

The chain carries TRBV6-6 and TRBJ2-7; the match to TRBD1 covers 10 bases. Looked up from germline, CDR1 is MNHNY and CDR2 is SVGAGI (reference sequence). The CDR3 spans 13 residues. Trimming cost V 7 bases and J 4 bases; bases outside gene matches: 4. The CDR3 sequence: CASTRDRGYEQYF. The CDR3 DNA follows: TGTGCCAGCACCAGGGACAGGGGTTACGAGCAGTACTTC.

The chain is built from TRBV5-4 and TRBJ2-1, with a possible D match to TRBD1 (6 bases). Germline CDR1 reads SGHNT; CDR2 reads YYREEE (reference sequence). V dropped 4 bases and J dropped 0 bases, with 17 bases sitting between them. CDR3 size: 17 residues. The DNA for the CDR3 is TGTGCCAGCAGCCAGCCGGGACACTCGAGCTCCTACAATGAGCAGTTCTTC. This gives the protein CASSQPGHSSSYNEQFF.